The source of this TCR beta chain is a study of control samples from healthy donors and cancer patients. The table lists this clone with a count of one. Profiled with immunoSEQ multiplex PCR; TCRdb holds only in-frame clones, not every one. The table has 390,000 or so clones, around nine tenths seen once; the top ten hold around 6.5%. The CDR3 is 14 residues long. With 5 bases removed from V and 0 bases from J, the gap between germline ends came to 9 bases. From germline, CDR1 is LGHDT and CDR2 YNNKEL (reference sequence). The receptor was isolated from a man aged 35 to 55 with head and neck cancer. This rearrangement joins TRBV3-1 (or the pseudogene TRBV3-2) to TRBJ2-3, with D possibly matching TRBD2 (6 bases). The specimen was PBMCs. The chain's CDR3 is CASSWTTSTDTQYF. The CDR3 nucleotides read TGTGCCAGCAGCTGGACTACAAGCACAGATACGCAGTATTTT.